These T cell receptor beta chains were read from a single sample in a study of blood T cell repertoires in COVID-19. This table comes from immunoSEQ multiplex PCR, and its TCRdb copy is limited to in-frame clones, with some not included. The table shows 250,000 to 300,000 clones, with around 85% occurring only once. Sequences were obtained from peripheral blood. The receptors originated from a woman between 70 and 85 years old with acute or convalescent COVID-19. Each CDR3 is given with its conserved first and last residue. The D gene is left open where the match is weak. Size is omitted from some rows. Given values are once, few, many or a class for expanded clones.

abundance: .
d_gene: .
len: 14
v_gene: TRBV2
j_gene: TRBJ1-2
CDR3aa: CASSDDGTAYGYTF
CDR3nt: TGTGCCAGCAGTGATGATGGGACTGCCTATGGCTACACCTTC

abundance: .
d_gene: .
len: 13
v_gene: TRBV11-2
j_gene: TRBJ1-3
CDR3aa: CASSLIFGNTIYF
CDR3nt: TGTGCCAGCAGCTTAATCTTTGGAAACACCATATATTTT

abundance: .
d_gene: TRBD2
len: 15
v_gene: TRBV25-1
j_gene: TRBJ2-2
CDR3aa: CASSESRGGAGELFF
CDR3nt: TGTGCCAGCAGTGAAAGCCGGGGGGGTGCCGGGGAGCTGTTTTTT

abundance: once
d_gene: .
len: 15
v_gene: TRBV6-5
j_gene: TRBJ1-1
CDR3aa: CASSPAGRGDTEAFF
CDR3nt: TGTGCCAGCAGTCCGGCAGGGAGGGGGGACACTGAAGCTTTCTTT

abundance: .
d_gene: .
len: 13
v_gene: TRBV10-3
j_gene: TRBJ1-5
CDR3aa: CATHRDLNQPQHF
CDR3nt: TGTGCCACCCACAGGGACCTGAATCAGCCCCAGCATTTT

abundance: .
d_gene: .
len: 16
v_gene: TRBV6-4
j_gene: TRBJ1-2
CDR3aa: CASSEQPTGGLYGYTF
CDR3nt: TGTGCCAGCAGTGAACAGCCAACTGGAGGTCTTTATGGCTACACCTTC

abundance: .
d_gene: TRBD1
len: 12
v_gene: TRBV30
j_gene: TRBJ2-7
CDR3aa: CALDQGAREQYF
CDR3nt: TGTGCCCTGGATCAGGGGGCGCGGGAGCAGTACTTC

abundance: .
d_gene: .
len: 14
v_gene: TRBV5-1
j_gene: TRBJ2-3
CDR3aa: CASSRRLATDTQYF
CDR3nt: TGCGCCAGCAGCCGACGGCTAGCTACAGATACGCAGTATTTT

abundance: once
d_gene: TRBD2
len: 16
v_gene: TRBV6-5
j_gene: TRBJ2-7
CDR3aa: CASSYGSGGVTYEQYF
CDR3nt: TGTGCCAGCAGTTACGGTAGCGGGGGGGTGACCTACGAGCAGTACTTC

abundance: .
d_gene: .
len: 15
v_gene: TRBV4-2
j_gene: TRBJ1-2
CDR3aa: CASSQDTDSNYGYTF
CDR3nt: TGTGCCAGCAGCCAAGATACCGACAGTAACTATGGCTACACCTTC

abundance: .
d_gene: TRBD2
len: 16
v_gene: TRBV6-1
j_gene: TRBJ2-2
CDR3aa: CASSDGSGGRTGELFF
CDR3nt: TGTGCCAGCAGTGATGGGAGCGGGGGGCGGACCGGGGAGCTGTTTTTT

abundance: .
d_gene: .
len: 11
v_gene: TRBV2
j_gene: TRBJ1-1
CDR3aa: CASRESPEAFF
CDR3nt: TGTGCCAGCAGAGAGTCTCCTGAAGCTTTCTTT

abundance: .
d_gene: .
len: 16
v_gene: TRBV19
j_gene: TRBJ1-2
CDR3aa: CASSMRGGTTNYGYTF
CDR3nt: TGTGCCAGTAGTATGCGGGGGGGTACTACCAACTATGGCTACACCTTC

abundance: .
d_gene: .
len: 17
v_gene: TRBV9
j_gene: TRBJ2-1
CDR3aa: CASSVGLRGGPYNEQFF
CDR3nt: TGTGCCAGCAGCGTAGGTTTAAGGGGGGGCCCTTACAATGAGCAGTTCTTC

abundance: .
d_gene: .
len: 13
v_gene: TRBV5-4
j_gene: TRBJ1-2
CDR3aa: CASSLNRAFRYTF
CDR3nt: TGTGCCAGCAGCTTAAACAGGGCCTTTCGCTACACCTTC

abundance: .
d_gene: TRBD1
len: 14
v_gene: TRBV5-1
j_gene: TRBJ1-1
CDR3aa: CASSLEDRATEAFF
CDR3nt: TGCGCCAGCAGCTTGGAAGACAGGGCTACTGAAGCTTTCTTT

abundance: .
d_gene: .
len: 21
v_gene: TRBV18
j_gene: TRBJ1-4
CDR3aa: CASSRNEQGGYSAATNEKLFF
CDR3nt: TGTGCCAGCTCACGTAATGAGCAGGGAGGTTACTCGGCGGCAACTAATGAAAAACTGTTTTTT

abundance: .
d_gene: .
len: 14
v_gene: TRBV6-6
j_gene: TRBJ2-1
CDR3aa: CASSFAAAHNEQFF
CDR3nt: TGTGCCAGCAGTTTTGCAGCGGCTCACAATGAGCAGTTCTTC

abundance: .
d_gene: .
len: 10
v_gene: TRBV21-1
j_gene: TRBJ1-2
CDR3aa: CASSRSGYTF
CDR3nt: TGTGCCAGCAGCCGTAGTGGCTACACCTTC

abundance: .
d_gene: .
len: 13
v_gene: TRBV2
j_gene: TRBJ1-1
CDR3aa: CASSRTQNTEAFF
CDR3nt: TGTGCCAGCAGCCGGACACAGAACACTGAAGCTTTCTTT

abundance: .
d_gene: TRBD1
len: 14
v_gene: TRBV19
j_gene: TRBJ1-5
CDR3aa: CASSIVTGDQPQHF
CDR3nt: TGTGCCAGTAGTATAGTAACAGGGGATCAGCCCCAGCATTTT

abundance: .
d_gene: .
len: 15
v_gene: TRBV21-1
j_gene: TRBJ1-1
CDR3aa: CASSKAPGGATEAFF
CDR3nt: TGTGCCAGCAGCAAAGCGCCGGGGGGGGCCACTGAAGCTTTCTTT

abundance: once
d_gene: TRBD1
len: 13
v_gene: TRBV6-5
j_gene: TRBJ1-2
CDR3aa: CASSPDRAYGYTF
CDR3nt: TGTGCCAGCAGCCCCGACAGGGCGTATGGCTACACCTTC

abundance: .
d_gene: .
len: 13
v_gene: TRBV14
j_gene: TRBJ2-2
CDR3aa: CASSQQYTGELFF
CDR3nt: TGTGCCAGCAGCCAGCAGTACACCGGGGAGCTGTTTTTT